The 19 T cell receptor beta chains given below trace back to one sample, sequenced in a study of cytomegalovirus exposure and HLA in healthy donors. The study ran its PCR with 60 Vbeta and 13 Jbeta primers. The method was immunoSEQ multiplex PCR; TCRdb's version includes in-frame clones alone and lacks a portion of them. The sample lists about 120,000 clones; roughly 80% were seen once. Sequences were obtained from PBMCs. These receptors all come from a female donor in good health and CMV-seronegative.

The CDR3 nucleotides read TGTGCCAGCAATAAGGCAAGCGGGGGGCTCTACGAGCAGTACTTC. Translated, it gives CASNKASGGLYEQYF. The chain uses TRBV2 and TRBJ2-7; 9 bases agree with TRBD2. From germline, CDR1 is SNHLY and CDR2 FYNNEI. The CDR3 is made up of 15 amino acids. The trim removed 7 bases at V and 3 bases at J, leaving 10 bases unmatched.

Here the CDR3 DNA reads TGTGCCACCCTAGGGAGCAGTAACTATGGCTACACCTTC. Protein: CATLGSSNYGYTF. This chain joins TRBV18 and TRBJ1-2; no clear D. V was shortened by 10 bases and J by 1 base, with 13 bases between the two germline ends. The V gene's germline CDR1 is KGHSH and CDR2 LQKENI. The CDR3 has 13 residues.

The rearrangement joins TRBV19 to TRBJ1-3; a weak D match, TRBD1 (6 bases). Looked up from germline, CDR1 is LNHDA and CDR2 is SQIVND (reference sequence). The germline V and J ends were trimmed by 6 bases and 2 bases, with 11 bases remaining between them. The CDR3 sequence is 14 residues long. The CDR3 DNA is TGTGCCAGTAGCCGCAGGGGTCCTGGAAACACCATATATTTT. This translates into CASSRRGPGNTIYF.

The chain has TRBV5-6 and TRBJ1-2; no firm D call. The CDR3 spans 13 residues. The germline gives CDR1 SGHDT, CDR2 YYEEEE. V was cut by 0 bases and J by 1 base, with 4 bases left in between. The CDR3 region is CASSLDGNYGYTF. The CDR3 DNA is TGTGCCAGCAGCTTGGACGGTAACTATGGCTACACCTTC.

The CDR3, as DNA: TGTGCCAGCAGTGAAGAGGGGCTCTCTTACAATGAGCAGTTCTTC. This translates into CASSEEGLSYNEQFF. V and J are TRBV6-1 and TRBJ2-1; possibly TRBD1 for D (5 bases). V lost 1 base, J lost 4 bases, and 11 bases lay in between. CDR1 and CDR2 from the germline V gene are MNHNS and SASEGT. The CDR3 has 15 amino acids.

This clone has more than one count but fewer than ten. J is TRBJ1-6 and V is TRBV5-1; 8 bases map to TRBD1. The CDR3 length is 14 residues. CDR1 is SGHRS and CDR2 is YFSETQ in the germline V gene. V was clipped by 4 bases and J by 6 bases; unmatched bases: 3. CDR3 sequence: CASSGGQVNSPLHF. DNA for the CDR3: TGCGCCAGCAGCGGGGGACAGGTTAATTCACCCCTCCACTTT.

The genes are TRBV5-8 and TRBJ2-5; 8 bases line up with TRBD2. The length of the CDR3 is 15 residues. J lost 7 bases, V lost 0 bases, and 8 bases had no gene match. Per the germline V gene, CDR1 is SGHTS and CDR2 is YDEGEE. CDR3 DNA sequence: TGTGCCAGCAGCTTGGCCCGCGGGGGGTTTGGGACCCAGTACTTC. Translation gives CASSLARGGFGTQYF.

This rearrangement joins TRBV6-5 to TRBJ2-3; D not certain. The CDR3 sequence is 13 residues long. V lost 5 bases to trimming and J lost 3 bases, with 9 bases between them. Per the germline V gene, CDR1 is MNHEY and CDR2 is SVGAGI. The CDR3 reads CASSQIQTDTQYF. The DNA for the CDR3 is TGTGCCAGCAGTCAGATACAGACAGATACGCAGTATTTT.

The rearrangement links TRBV2 to TRBJ1-1; weak D call: TRBD1 (6 bases). Germline V CDR1 and CDR2: SNHLY, FYNNEI. Between the trimmed V and J ends, which lost 7 bases and 5 bases, there was a span of 8 bases. The CDR3 contains 11 residues. CDR3 region: CASIDRTEAFF. The CDR3 coding sequence is TGTGCCAGCATCGACAGGACTGAAGCTTTCTTT.

The J gene is TRBJ1-1, the V gene TRBV2; D remains ambiguous. Trimming shortened V by 2 bases and J by 0 bases, and 7 bases separated the two germline ends. Germline loops: CDR1 SNHLY, CDR2 FYNNEI. This CDR3 spans 14 amino acids. The CDR3 sequence: CASSERVLNTEAFF. DNA for the CDR3: TGTGCCAGCAGTGAACGCGTACTGAACACTGAAGCTTTCTTT.

J is TRBJ2-1 and V is TRBV7-2, with TRBD2 matching over 10 bases. This CDR3 contains 15 residues. Germline V CDR1 and CDR2: SGHTA, FQGNSA. The junction had 10 bases not matched to a gene; V was cut back by 4 bases and J by 10 bases. DNA of the CDR3: TGTGCCAGCAGCTGGAGCGGGGGGGCAGGGGGGGAGCAGTTCTTC. It encodes CASSWSGGAGGEQFF.

The chain couples TRBV14 to TRBJ1-2, with TRBD1 matching 8 bases. J lost 8 bases, V lost 4 bases, and 6 bases had no gene match. This CDR3 region has 13 residues. Germline V gene sequence: CDR1 SGHDN, CDR2 FVKESK. CDR3 bases: TGTGCCAGCAGCCCTAGACAGGGGCAAGGCTACACCTTC. Protein product: CASSPRQGQGYTF.

This clone has more than one count but fewer than ten. The chain links TRBV10-2 to TRBJ1-4; the match to TRBD1 covers 10 bases. Germline CDR1 and CDR2: WSHSY and SAAADI. The CDR3 extends over 15 amino acids. Losses at the gene ends were 4 bases for V and 8 bases for J; bases not matched to a gene: 7. The CDR3 coding sequence is TGCGCCAGCAGTGGACCGGGACAGGGGTCGGAAAAACTGTTTTTT. This translates into CASSGPGQGSEKLFF.

V and J are TRBV5-8 and TRBJ1-1; weak D call: TRBD1 (6 bases). The CDR3 is 14 amino acids. Between the trimmed V and J ends, which lost 7 bases and 4 bases, there was a span of 17 bases. Germline CDR1 reads SGHTS; CDR2 reads YDEGEE. The CDR3 DNA follows: TGTGCCAGCCGCCGTGCAGGGGATGGCACTGAAGCTTTCTTT. This translates into CASRRAGDGTEAFF.

The chain employs TRBV2 and TRBJ2-1; the D gene is possibly TRBD2 (7 bases). Germline V gene data show CDR1 as SNHLY and CDR2 as FYNNEI. This CDR3 comprises 15 residues. V lost 3 bases and J 6 bases, leaving 15 bases between the germline ends. The CDR3 DNA reads as TGTGCCAGCAGTGATGGAGGGGGGGGAGGCAATGAGCAGTTCTTC. It translates to CASSDGGGGGNEQFF.

V gene TRBV27 combines with J gene TRBJ2-3; 16 bases align to TRBD2. This CDR3 is built from 17 residues. Germline V gene lookup returns CDR1 MNHEY and CDR2 SMNVEV (reference sequence). J gave up 2 bases and V 3 bases, and 2 bases lay outside the gene matches. The CDR3 bases are TGTGCCAGCAGTTTGGGACTAGCGGGGGGGACCACAGATACGCAGTATTTT. Amino acids: CASSLGLAGGTTDTQYF.

The chain combines TRBV29-1 with TRBJ2-3, with a weak D call TRBD1 (6 bases). CDR1 and CDR2 from the germline V gene are SQVTM and ANQGSEA. V lost 5 bases and J 3 bases, leaving 21 bases between the germline ends. The CDR3 is 16 amino acids. The CDR3 DNA follows: TGCAGCGTTTCGAACAGGGTCAGGGTAAGAACAGATACGCAGTATTTT. It is translated as CSVSNRVRVRTDTQYF.

The rearrangement uses TRBV5-6 and TRBJ1-2; no firm D call. The CDR3 has 12 residues. V was pared by 6 bases and J by 7 bases, with 13 bases between. CDR1 SGHDT and CDR2 YYEEEE come from the germline V gene. This chain's CDR3 is CASTQTWAGYTF. Written as DNA, the CDR3 is TGTGCCAGCACCCAGACATGGGCTGGCTACACCTTC.

This clone was found a few times. V gene TRBV4-3 combines with J gene TRBJ1-2, with 7 bases fitting TRBD1. The V and J ends lost 1 base and 14 bases, in that order; junction bases with no gene match: 13. The CDR3 loop spans 14 amino acids. Germline V lookup: CDR1 LGHNA, CDR2 YSLEER. The DNA of the CDR3 is TGCGCCAGCAGCCAAGTTGAGGGACAGCCCCACACGACCTTC. The encoded protein is CASSQVEGQPHTTF.